The clone carrying this TCR beta chain was seen only a few times. Its antigen remains unknown. This sample is part of a study of response to subunit inactivated influenza vaccine. Findings and caveats of the study: Authors suggested few new T cells are recruited by each seasonal influenza vaccination.

One entry per CDR3 protein, called by TCRdb with MiXCR from the RT-PCR reads. The sample includes 800,000 or so distinct CDR3 sequences, 21% of them seen just once. This CDR3 is built from 16 residues. V trimming: 4 bases; J trimming: 0 bases; junction bases outside the gene matches: 5. Germline CDR1 and CDR2: LGHNA and YSLEER. The origin of this receptor is a middle-aged man who received an inactivated influenza vaccine. The material sequenced was PBMCs from blood, taken 4 to 6 days after vaccination. The chain has TRBV4-3 and TRBJ2-7, with 11 bases lining up with TRBD2. CDR3 region: CASSPVAGGNSYEQYF. In nucleotides, the CDR3 is TGCGCCAGCAGCCCGGTAGCGGGAGGGAACTCCTACGAGCAGTACTTC.